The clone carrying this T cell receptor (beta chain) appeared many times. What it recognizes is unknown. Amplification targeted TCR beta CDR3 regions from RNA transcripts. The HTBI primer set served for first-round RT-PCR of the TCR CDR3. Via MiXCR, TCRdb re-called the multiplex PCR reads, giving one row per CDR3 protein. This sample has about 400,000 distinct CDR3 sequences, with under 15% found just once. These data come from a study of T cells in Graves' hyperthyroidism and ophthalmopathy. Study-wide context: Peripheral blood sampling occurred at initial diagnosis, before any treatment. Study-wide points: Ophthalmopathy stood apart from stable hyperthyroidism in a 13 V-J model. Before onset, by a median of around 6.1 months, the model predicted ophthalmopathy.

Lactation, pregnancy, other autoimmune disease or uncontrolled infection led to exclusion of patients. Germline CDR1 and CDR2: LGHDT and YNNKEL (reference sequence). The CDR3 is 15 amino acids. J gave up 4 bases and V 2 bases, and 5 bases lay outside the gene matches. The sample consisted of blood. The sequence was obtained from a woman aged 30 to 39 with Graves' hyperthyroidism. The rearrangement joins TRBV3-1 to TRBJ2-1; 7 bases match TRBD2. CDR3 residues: CASSQFGGGYNEQFF. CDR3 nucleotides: TGTGCCAGCAGCCAATTTGGGGGAGGGTACAATGAGCAGTTCTTC.